This TCR beta chain comes out of a study of CD8 T cells in Susac syndrome. Study context: Patients with Susac syndrome, at blood draw, were therapy-naive, on corticosteroids, or on intravenous immunoglobulin alone.

When the RNA was reverse transcribed, random hexamers were used with an input of roughly 0.45 to 1 ug. Amplification of TCR beta CDR3 by immunoSEQ multiplex PCR spanned 54 Vbeta and 13 Jbeta. TCRdb passed the immunoSEQ multiplex PCR reads through MiXCR, listing each CDR3 protein once. The repertoire has 55,000 to 75,000 distinct CDR3 sequences, roughly 93% of them found once; the top ten carry less than 0.16%. The authors negatively isolated CD8+ and CD4+ T cells and FACS-enriched TEMRA cells. Comment on this clonotype: Its antigen is as yet unknown.

The CDR3 runs to 13 residues. V lost 3 bases and J lost 3, with 11 bases in between. Germline V CDR1 and CDR2: DFQATT, SNEGSKA (reference sequence). Study-level results: Acknowledgment was made by the study that its TCR sequencing and HLA analysis involved a relatively small number of individuals.

The material sequenced was CD4+ T cells from PBMCs. The gene calls are TRBV20-1 and TRBJ1-2, with D unclear. The clonotype was recovered from a human donor with Susac syndrome. In DNA form, the CDR3 reads TGCAGTGCTAGGGCATCGGGTGACTATGGCTACACCTTC. It translates to CSARASGDYGYTF.